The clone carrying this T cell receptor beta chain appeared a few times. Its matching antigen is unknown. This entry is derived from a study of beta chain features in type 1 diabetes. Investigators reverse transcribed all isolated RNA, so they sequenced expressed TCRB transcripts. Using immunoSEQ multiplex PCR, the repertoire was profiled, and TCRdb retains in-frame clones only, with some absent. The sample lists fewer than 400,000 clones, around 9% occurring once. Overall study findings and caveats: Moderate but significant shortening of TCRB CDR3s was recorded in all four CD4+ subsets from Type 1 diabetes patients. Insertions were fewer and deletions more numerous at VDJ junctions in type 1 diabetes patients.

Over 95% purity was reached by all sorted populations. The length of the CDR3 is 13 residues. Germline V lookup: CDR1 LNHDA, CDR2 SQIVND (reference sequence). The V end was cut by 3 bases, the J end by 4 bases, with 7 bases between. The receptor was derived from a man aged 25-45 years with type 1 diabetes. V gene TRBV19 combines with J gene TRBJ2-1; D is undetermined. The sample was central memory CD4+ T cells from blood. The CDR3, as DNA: TGTGCCAGTAGTATTCAAGGGTACAATGAGCAGTTCTTC. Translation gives CASSIQGYNEQFF.